These 30 T cell receptor beta chains were all obtained from the same sample, sequenced in a study of blood T cell repertoires in COVID-19. Only in-frame clones appear in the TCRdb table, and some are missing; sequencing was by immunoSEQ multiplex PCR. This table has roughly 130,000 clones, around 89% appearing once. Sequencing was done on a sample of peripheral blood. The receptors come from a human donor with COVID-19, enrolled during active disease. The donor label of this sample is uncertain.

The rearrangement joins TRBV5-1 to TRBJ1-4, with a weak D call TRBD1 (5 bases). The CDR3 is 15 residues long. V lost 0 bases and J lost 5, with 11 bases in between. From germline, CDR1 is SGHRS and CDR2 YFSETQ. This chain's CDR3 is CASSLARQINEKLFF. Here the CDR3 DNA reads TGCGCCAGCAGCTTGGCTCGACAGATAAATGAAAAACTGTTTTTT.

The V and J genes are TRBV14 and TRBJ2-5; D is ambiguous. CDR3 length equals 14 residues. V shed 4 bases and J shed 7 bases, with 16 bases lying between them. CDR1 SGHDN and CDR2 FVKESK come from the germline V gene. Here the CDR3 reads CASSPTLGLVTQYF. The CDR3 DNA reads as TGTGCCAGCAGCCCCACCCTGGGCCTGGTGACCCAGTACTTC.

This sequence joins TRBV5-1 and TRBJ1-3; no clear D. Germline V lookup: CDR1 SGHRS, CDR2 YFSETQ. Trimming removed 0 bases from V and 0 bases from J, with 10 bases in between. This CDR3 spans 16 amino acids. In nucleotides, the CDR3 is TGCGCCAGCAGCTTGGGGAGGACGGTCTCTGGAAACACCATATATTTT. Protein product: CASSLGRTVSGNTIYF.

The chain is built from TRBV5-1 and TRBJ1-1, with no clear D. V was shortened by 0 bases and J by 5 bases, with 14 bases between the two germline ends. Germline CDR1 and CDR2: SGHRS and YFSETQ. This CDR3 has 15 residues. In DNA form, the CDR3 reads TGCGCCAGCAGCTTGGAGGGCCCTGGGGAGACTGAAGCTTTCTTT. Translated, it gives CASSLEGPGETEAFF.

This clone was picked up one time. Distinct nucleotide sequences in the sample also encode this CDR3. The CDR3 sequence is CSVGQGNQPQHF. Written as DNA, the CDR3 is TGCAGCGTTGGACAGGGCAATCAGCCCCAGCATTTT. V is TRBV29-1 and J is TRBJ1-5, with a tentative D call TRBD1 (6 bases). The germline V gene has CDR1 SQVTM and CDR2 ANQGSEA. V lost 4 bases to trimming and J lost 2 bases, with 6 bases between them. The CDR3 runs to 12 residues.

This clone appeared a single time. This chain connects TRBV5-1 to TRBJ2-7, with a tentative D call TRBD1 (6 bases). The CDR3 contains 15 residues. Germline assignment: CDR1 SGHRS and CDR2 YFSETQ. V lost 0 bases to trimming and J lost 7 bases, with 17 bases between them. CDR3 sequence (DNA): TGCGCCAGCAGCTTGGCGGAGACAGGCCTGGGAGAGCAGTACTTC. Translating gives CASSLAETGLGEQYF.

The chain uses TRBV14 and TRBJ2-5; tentatively, D is TRBD1 (5 bases). V shed 4 bases and J shed 5 bases, with 14 bases lying between them. The CDR3 runs to 14 residues. In germline, CDR1 is SGHDN, CDR2 FVKESK. The CDR3 DNA reads TGTGCCAGCAGCCCCTGGGCAGGGATGGAGACCCAGTACTTC. It yields the protein CASSPWAGMETQYF.

V and J are TRBV5-1 and TRBJ2-2, with 13 bases matching TRBD2. CDR1 is SGHRS, CDR2 YFSETQ, per germline. V lost 0 bases to trimming and J lost 6 bases; unmatched junction nucleotides: 2. CDR3 length: 16 residues. The CDR3 is CASSLEGTSGAGELFF. DNA for the CDR3: TGCGCCAGCAGCTTGGAGGGGACTAGCGGGGCCGGGGAGCTGTTTTTT.

The V call is TRBV5-1, the J call TRBJ2-5, with 8 bases identical to TRBD2. This CDR3 spans 16 amino acids. V lost 0 bases, J lost 3 bases, and 7 bases stayed unmatched. Germline CDR1 is SGHRS and CDR2 is YFSETQ. CDR3 loop: CASSLGTGLVKETQYF. CDR3 in DNA: TGCGCCAGCAGCTTGGGAACGGGACTAGTGAAAGAGACCCAGTACTTC. Complete variable domain (other parts from reference TRBV5-1 and TRBJ2-5): KAGVTQTPRYLIKTRGQQVTLSCSPISGHRSVSWYQQTPGQGLQFLFEYFSETQRNKGNFPGRFSGRQFSNSRSEMNVSTLELGDSALYLCASSLGTGLVKETQYFGPGTRLLVL.

The chain carries TRBV7-9 and TRBJ1-1, with TRBD1 as a possible D gene (5 bases). CDR1 is SEHNR, CDR2 FQNEAQ, per germline (reference sequence). V was trimmed by 5 bases and J by 4 bases, leaving 11 bases between them. CDR3 length equals 13 residues. The CDR3 nucleotides are TGTGCCAGCAGCCCGGGGGGAGTCACTGAAGCTTTCTTT. This gives the protein CASSPGGVTEAFF.

The chain has TRBV19 and TRBJ1-1; D perhaps matches TRBD1 (5 bases). Germline CDR1 and CDR2: LNHDA and SQIVND (reference sequence). This CDR3 has 15 amino acids. V dropped 2 bases and J dropped 2 bases, with 12 bases sitting between them. This chain's CDR3 is CASSIQGAGNTEAFF. The CDR3 bases are TGTGCCAGTAGTATACAGGGCGCGGGAAACACTGAAGCTTTCTTT.

The V call is TRBV4-1, the J call TRBJ1-4; D not certain. Germline V gene lookup returns CDR1 MGHRA and CDR2 YSYEKL. This CDR3 contains 16 residues. Trimming removed 2 bases at V and 4 bases at J, with 14 bases between. CDR3 coding DNA: TGCGCCAGCAGCCAAAAACCCCCTGAACTTAATGAAAAACTGTTTTTT. The encoded protein is CASSQKPPELNEKLFF.

The chain links TRBV19 to TRBJ1-3, with 9 bases that match TRBD1. The CDR3 consists of 16 residues. The V segment lost 4 bases and the J segment 2 bases; nucleotides outside the gene matches: 6. Germline V CDR1 and CDR2: LNHDA, SQIVND (reference sequence). The CDR3 DNA is TGTGCCAGTAGTACCACAGGGGGCGAGCCTGGAAACACCATATATTTT. Protein sequence: CASSTTGGEPGNTIYF.

V gene TRBV4-2 combines with J gene TRBJ2-1; TRBD2 matches at 9 bases. There are 18 residues in the CDR3. Germline V gene lookup returns CDR1 LGHNA and CDR2 YNFKEQ. The trim removed 0 bases at V and 7 bases at J, leaving 13 bases unmatched. DNA for the CDR3: TGTGCCAGCAGCCAAGATGGCTCGGGAGCGGGAGGCCGGAATGAGCAGTTCTTC. This sequence encodes CASSQDGSGAGGRNEQFF.

The V call is TRBV28, the J call TRBJ2-1; D gene uncertain. V was cut by 5 bases and J by 15 bases, with 11 bases left in between. The germline V gene encodes CDR1 MDHEN and CDR2 SYDVKM. The CDR3 covers 10 residues. The CDR3 sequence: CASSGYQRFF. In nucleotides, the CDR3 is TGTGCCAGCAGTGGGTACCAGCGGTTCTTC.

The gene calls are TRBV16 and TRBJ1-2; TRBD1 is a possible D gene (6 bases). CDR1 is KGHSY and CDR2 is FQNENV in the germline V gene. CDR3 length: 11 residues. The V end lost 2 bases, the J end lost 8 bases, and 6 bases lay between the germline ends. The CDR3 coding sequence is TGTGCCAGCAGCCAACAGGGGGGCTACACCTTC. As protein: CASSQQGGYTF.

This rearrangement joins TRBV4-1 to TRBJ2-7, with D perhaps TRBD2 (6 bases). V lost 5 bases to trimming and J lost 2 bases, with 13 bases between them. This CDR3 region has 14 residues. CDR1 MGHRA and CDR2 YSYEKL come from the germline V gene. CDR3 coding DNA: TGCGCCAGCAGCGCCAATCCTAGCGCCTACGAGCAGTACTTC. This encodes CASSANPSAYEQYF.

This chain joins TRBV28 and TRBJ1-6; a weak D match, TRBD1 (5 bases). From germline, CDR1 is MDHEN and CDR2 SYDVKM. The CDR3 has 14 amino acids. V lost 3 bases, J lost 7 bases, and 10 bases lay in between. For the CDR3, the DNA is TGTGCCAGCAGTTTGTCGGGGGAGAATTCACCCCTCCACTTT. This translates into CASSLSGENSPLHF.

The chain links TRBV5-1 to TRBJ1-1, with D tentatively TRBD1 (6 bases). Deletions cut 6 bases from V and 5 bases from J, with 17 bases between. Germline V gene sequence: CDR1 SGHRS, CDR2 YFSETQ. The CDR3 spans 14 residues. The CDR3 DNA sequence: TGCGCCAGCAAACGGTCGGGGGGCGATACTGAAGCTTTCTTT. Translation: CASKRSGGDTEAFF.

A remark on this clone: Other DNA sequences within the sample encode an identical CDR3. This chain joins TRBV12-3 or TRBV12-4 and TRBJ1-1, with D tentatively TRBD1 (5 bases). The CDR3 has 13 residues. V shed 3 bases and J shed 1 base, with 6 bases lying between them. Here the CDR3 reads CASSLQGNTEAFF. The CDR3 DNA reads TGTGCCAGCAGTTTGCAGGGGAACACTGAAGCTTTCTTT.

This CDR3 reads CASSVGQVVETQYF. The DNA of the CDR3 is TGTGCCAGCAGCGTCGGACAGGTAGTAGAGACCCAGTACTTC. The chain uses TRBV9 and TRBJ2-5; 7 bases agree with TRBD1. J lost 4 bases, V lost 2 bases, and 5 bases had no gene match. Germline V gene data show CDR1 as SGDLS and CDR2 as YYNGEE. The CDR3 has 14 residues.

The rearrangement uses TRBV5-8 and TRBJ1-1; D unresolved. Trimming removed 7 bases at V and 2 bases at J, with 12 bases between. Per germline, CDR1 SGHTS and CDR2 YDEGEE. The CDR3 covers 13 residues. CDR3 protein: CASLPAANTEAFF. The CDR3 DNA reads TGTGCCAGCCTCCCGGCGGCCAACACTGAAGCTTTCTTT.

This clone was observed a single time. V and J are TRBV5-1 and TRBJ2-1; no reliable D call. The CDR3 consists of 13 residues. Germline CDR1 is SGHRS and CDR2 is YFSETQ. V was clipped by 2 bases and J by 10 bases, with 13 bases between them. CDR3 region: CASSFSPLGEQFF. CDR3 DNA: TGCGCCAGCAGCTTTTCCCCCCTCGGGGAGCAGTTCTTC.

The V and J genes are TRBV4-1 and TRBJ2-3; 11 positions match TRBD1. CDR3 length: 19 residues. Germline assignment: CDR1 MGHRA and CDR2 YSYEKL. With 0 bases clipped from V and 1 base from J, the junction kept 9 bases outside the gene matches. CDR3 bases: TGCGCCAGCAGCCAAGAACCGGGACAGGGGGTTATCGGCACAGATACGCAGTATTTT. Translating it yields CASSQEPGQGVIGTDTQYF.

This clone was counted once. V is TRBV12-5 and J is TRBJ2-7, with a possible D match to TRBD2 (6 bases). V was cut by 3 bases and J by 0 bases, with 15 bases left in between. The CDR3 loop spans 16 amino acids. CDR1 is LGHNT, CDR2 FRNRAP, per germline. CDR3 DNA sequence: TGTGCTAGTGGTTTATCGGAGGGCCTCAGCTCCTACGAGCAGTACTTC. Protein product: CASGLSEGLSSYEQYF.

V usage is TRBV7-3 and J usage is TRBJ1-1; D unclear. CDR1 is SGHTA and CDR2 is FQGTGA in the germline V gene. Trimming pared 4 bases from V and 0 bases from J, leaving 6 bases between. The CDR3 covers 13 residues. In DNA form, the CDR3 reads TGTGCCAGCAGCTCGCGCCTGAACACTGAAGCTTTCTTT. It encodes CASSSRLNTEAFF.

The rearrangement links TRBV9 to TRBJ2-1; D is ambiguous. CDR1 and CDR2 (germline): SGDLS, YYNGEE. This CDR3 region has 13 residues. Deletions cut 0 bases from V and 4 bases from J, with 5 bases between. For the CDR3, the DNA is TGTGCCAGCAGCGTAGGCAGTTACAATGAGCAGTTCTTC. Protein sequence: CASSVGSYNEQFF.

This chain uses TRBV29-1 with TRBJ2-2; 10 nucleotides agree with TRBD2. Per germline, CDR1 SQVTM and CDR2 ANQGSEA. This CDR3 is 15 amino acids long. J was trimmed by 6 bases and V by 7 bases; bases with no gene match: 11. CDR3 protein: CSGNLAGGPAGELFF. DNA of the CDR3: TGCAGCGGAAATTTAGCGGGGGGTCCCGCCGGGGAGCTGTTTTTT.

V usage is TRBV13 and J usage is TRBJ2-5; 10 nucleotides agree with TRBD2. Germline lookup yields CDR1 PRHDT and CDR2 FYEKMQ (reference sequence). The CDR3 has 14 residues. With 5 bases clipped from V and 5 bases from J, the junction kept 5 bases outside the gene matches. The CDR3 loop is CASSLSGGVETQYF. CDR3 DNA: TGTGCCAGCAGCCTCAGCGGGGGGGTGGAGACCCAGTACTTC. Combining the CDR3 with reference TRBV13 and TRBJ2-5 gives the whole variable domain AAGVIQSPRHLIKEKRETATLKCYPIPRHDTVYWYQQGPGQDPQFLISFYEKMQSDKGSIPDRFSAQQFSDYHSELNMSSLELGDSALYFCASSLSGGVETQYFGPGTRLLVL.

The V gene is TRBV19, the J gene TRBJ1-1; no clear D gene. The V gene lost 4 bases and the J gene lost 1 base, with 7 bases spanning the gap. Germline V lookup: CDR1 LNHDA, CDR2 SQIVND (reference sequence). The CDR3 spans 13 residues. The CDR3 loop is CASSNTGNTEAFF. In DNA, the CDR3 is TGTGCCAGTAGTAATACGGGGAACACTGAAGCTTTCTTT.